These 5 T cell receptor beta chains share one sample of origin, sequenced in a study of radiotherapy plus CTLA-4 blockade in lung cancer. Libraries were prepared by immunoSEQ multiplex PCR; TCRdb keeps only in-frame clonotypes and omits some of them. Found here are over 60,000 clones, around 87% of them singletons; the top ten hold less than 45%. This material consisted of peripheral blood, taken from a patient treated with radiotherapy plus ipilimumab. These receptors were collected from a human donor with non-small cell lung cancer that progressed on radiotherapy plus ipilimumab.

The chain joins TRBV30 to TRBJ2-1, with 10 positions matching TRBD2. The length of the CDR3 is 14 residues. The V segment lost 4 bases and the J segment 2 bases; nucleotides outside the gene matches: 2. Per germline, CDR1 GTSNPN and CDR2 SVGIG (reference sequence). The DNA for the CDR3 is TGTGCCTGGACCACTAGCGGGGCCTACAATGAGCAGTTCTTC. Its protein product is CAWTTSGAYNEQFF.

This sequence joins TRBV9 and TRBJ2-7, with unresolved D. The CDR3 has 15 amino acids. Germline-derived CDR1 and CDR2 are SGDLS and YYNGEE. V lost 3 bases to trimming and J lost 0 bases, with 13 bases between them. This CDR3 is CASSAKIPASYEQYV. The CDR3 nucleotides read TGTGCCAGCAGCGCCAAAATCCCGGCCTCCTACGAGCAGTACGTC.

The chain has TRBV7-3 and TRBJ2-6, with 7 positions matching TRBD1. The CDR3 contains 15 residues. The V gene end was trimmed by 3 bases and the J gene end by 2 bases; junction bases not matched to a gene: 1. Germline V gene lookup returns CDR1 SGHTA and CDR2 FQGTGA. CDR3 DNA sequence: TGTGCCAGCAGCTTCCAGGGGGCTGGGGCCAACGTCCTGACTTTC. Translation gives CASSFQGAGANVLTF.

J is TRBJ2-1 and V is TRBV4-2, with 7 positions matching TRBD1. CDR1 and CDR2 (germline): LGHNA, YNFKEQ. CDR3 length: 14 amino acids. Germline trimming cut 1 base from V and 8 bases from J; bases unmatched to any gene: 5. The CDR3, as DNA: TGTGCCAGCAGCCAAGGCCGACAGGGCGATGAGCAGTTCTTC. Encoded protein: CASSQGRQGDEQFF.

J is TRBJ2-3 and V is TRBV4-1; 10 bases are a match to TRBD2. V lost 4 bases to trimming and J lost 5 bases; unmatched junction nucleotides: 15. CDR3 length: 18 residues. Germline loops: CDR1 MGHRA, CDR2 YSYEKL. In DNA form, the CDR3 reads TGCGCCAGCAGCCGACCGATTCCTAGCGGGAGTGTCAGAGATACGCAGTATTTT. This sequence encodes CASSRPIPSGSVRDTQYF.